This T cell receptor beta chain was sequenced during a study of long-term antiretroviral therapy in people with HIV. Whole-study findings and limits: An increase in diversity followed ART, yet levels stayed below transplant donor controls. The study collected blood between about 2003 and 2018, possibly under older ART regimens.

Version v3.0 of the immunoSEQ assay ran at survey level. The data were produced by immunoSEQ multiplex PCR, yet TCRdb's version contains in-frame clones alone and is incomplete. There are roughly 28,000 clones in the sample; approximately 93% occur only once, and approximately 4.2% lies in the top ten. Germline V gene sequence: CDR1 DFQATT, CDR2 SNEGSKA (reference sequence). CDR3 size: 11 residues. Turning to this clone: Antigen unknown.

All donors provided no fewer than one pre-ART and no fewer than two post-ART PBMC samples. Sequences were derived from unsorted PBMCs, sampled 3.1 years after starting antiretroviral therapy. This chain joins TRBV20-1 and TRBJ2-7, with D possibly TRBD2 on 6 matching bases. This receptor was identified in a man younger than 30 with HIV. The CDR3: CIHGRDHEQYF. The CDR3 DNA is TGCATACACGGGAGAGACCACGAGCAGTACTTC.